These 28 T cell receptor beta chains share one sample of origin, sequenced in a study of cytomegalovirus exposure and HLA in healthy donors. Amplification used 60 Vbeta primers and 13 Jbeta primers. Only in-frame clones appear in the TCRdb table, and some are missing; sequencing was by immunoSEQ multiplex PCR. The sample includes around 100,000 clones, 79% of them seen just once. Specimen: PBMCs. Receptors were obtained from a woman aged 18-35 years in good health and CMV-seropositive.

The genes are TRBV6-1 and TRBJ2-7; TRBD1 agrees at 7 bases. From germline, CDR1 is MNHNS and CDR2 SASEGT. V lost 5 bases, J lost 1 base, and 2 bases stayed unmatched. The length of the CDR3 is 13 residues. This CDR3 reads CASSRTGSYEQYF. CDR3 in DNA: TGTGCCAGCAGTCGGACAGGATCCTACGAGCAGTACTTC.

The chain joins TRBV30 to TRBJ2-1, with 9 bases aligning to TRBD2. V shed 0 bases and J 5 bases; nucleotides not matched to a gene: 5. CDR3 size: 15 residues. Germline V gene sequence: CDR1 GTSNPN, CDR2 SVGIG (reference sequence). This CDR3 reads CAWSVGSGSHNEQFF. In DNA, the CDR3 is TGTGCCTGGAGTGTAGGTAGCGGGAGCCACAATGAGCAGTTCTTC.

The V gene is TRBV19, the J gene TRBJ2-6; TRBD1 matches at 10 bases. CDR1 LNHDA and CDR2 SQIVND come from the germline V gene (reference sequence). The CDR3 length is 20 residues. V shed 6 bases and J 0 bases; nucleotides not matched to a gene: 14. The CDR3 bases are TGTGCCAGTAGCCGGACCTTCGGGACAGGGGCCTCCTCTGGGGCCAACGTCCTGACTTTC. It translates to CASSRTFGTGASSGANVLTF.

This clone was counted once. V and J are TRBV28 and TRBJ2-7, with TRBD1 as a possible D gene (6 bases). The V gene's germline CDR1 is MDHEN and CDR2 SYDVKM. The CDR3 totals 13 residues. Trimming removed 9 bases from V and 0 bases from J, with 12 bases in between. Written as DNA, the CDR3 is TGTGCCAGTTCGCCAGGGGACTCCTACGAGCAGTACTTC. Its protein is CASSPGDSYEQYF.

This clone showed up just a few times. The chain employs TRBV7-6 and TRBJ2-7; no firm D call. Trimming shortened V by 0 bases and J by 5 bases, and 8 bases separated the two germline ends. This CDR3 region has 13 residues. Per the germline V gene, CDR1 is SGHVS and CDR2 is FNYEAQ. The CDR3 DNA is TGTGCCAGCAGCTTAGCCTTCCGGGACGAGCAGTACTTC. As protein: CASSLAFRDEQYF.

A few counts support this clone. The chain uses TRBV28 and TRBJ1-3; the D gene is possibly TRBD1 (6 bases). The V gene's germline CDR1 is MDHEN and CDR2 SYDVKM. With 3 bases removed from V and 0 bases from J, the gap between germline ends came to 9 bases. The CDR3 is 15 residues long. The CDR3 DNA follows: TGTGCCAGCAGTTTGGGGGCAGACTCTGGAAACACCATATATTTT. This gives the protein CASSLGADSGNTIYF.

The V and J genes are TRBV4-1 and TRBJ1-5; D is undetermined. Germline V CDR1 and CDR2: MGHRA, YSYEKL. V was trimmed by 3 bases and J by 5 bases, leaving 11 bases between them. The CDR3 consists of 14 residues. The CDR3 loop reads CASSHSESDQPQHF. The CDR3 DNA reads TGCGCCAGCAGCCACTCAGAAAGCGATCAGCCCCAGCATTTT.

This rearrangement joins TRBV4-2 to TRBJ2-5, with 8 nucleotides matching TRBD1. The CDR3 runs 14 residues. Germline V gives CDR1 LGHNA, CDR2 YNFKEQ. The ends lost 0 bases at V and 7 bases at J; junction bases unmatched: 4. Written as DNA, the CDR3 is TGTGCCAGCAGCCAAGATCGCGGGACAGGGACCCAGTACTTC. This sequence encodes CASSQDRGTGTQYF.

This rearrangement joins TRBV27 to TRBJ2-7; D is possibly TRBD1 (6 bases). The V and J ends lost 4 bases and 3 bases respectively, with 10 bases between them. Germline CDR1 is MNHEY and CDR2 is SMNVEV (reference sequence). The CDR3 consists of 13 residues. CDR3 in amino acids: CASSYGQIYEQYF. The CDR3 bases are TGTGCCAGCAGTTACGGACAGATCTACGAGCAGTACTTC.

The J gene is TRBJ2-7, the V gene TRBV4-1, with 7 nucleotides matching TRBD1. Unmatched junction bases numbered 6, after V lost 1 base and J lost 3 bases. This CDR3 is 15 amino acids long. Per germline, CDR1 MGHRA and CDR2 YSYEKL. This chain's CDR3 is CASSQGGTVYYEQYF. The DNA for the CDR3 is TGCGCCAGCAGCCAAGGGGGGACAGTATACTACGAGCAGTACTTC.

The J gene is TRBJ2-2, the V gene TRBV27; the D gene is possibly TRBD1 (6 bases). The CDR3 spans 14 residues. Germline assignment: CDR1 MNHEY and CDR2 SMNVEV (reference sequence). Trimming stripped 5 bases from V and 4 bases from J, with 11 bases between. The CDR3 spells CASSLKGGTGELFF. CDR3 sequence (DNA): TGTGCCAGCAGTCTGAAAGGGGGCACCGGGGAGCTGTTTTTT.

This chain links TRBV27 with TRBJ1-1; the match to TRBD1 covers 8 bases. This CDR3 is 14 amino acids long. CDR1 is MNHEY, CDR2 SMNVEV, per germline (reference sequence). Trimming cost V 5 bases and J 4 bases; bases outside gene matches: 6. The DNA for the CDR3 is TGTGCCAGCAGTGTACAGGGGGGGGGCACTGAAGCTTTCTTT. This translates into CASSVQGGGTEAFF.

The count of this clone is one. The chain carries TRBV7-8 and TRBJ2-3; the D is unclear. The CDR3 covers 14 residues. The germline V gene has CDR1 SGHVS and CDR2 FQNEAQ. V shed 4 bases and J shed 2 bases, with 10 bases lying between them. The CDR3 spells CASSSVFSTDTQYF. As DNA, the CDR3 is TGTGCCAGCAGCTCCGTCTTCTCCACAGATACGCAGTATTTT. The full variable domain, completed using reference TRBV7-8 and TRBJ2-3, is GAGVSQSPRYKVAKRGQDVALRCDPISGHVSLFWYQQALGQGPEFLTYFQNEAQLDKSGLPSDRFFAERPEGSVSTLKIQRTQQEDSAVYLCASSSVFSTDTQYFGPGTRLTVL.

This clone came up a few times. V and J are TRBV5-1 and TRBJ1-2; 8 bases fit TRBD1. This CDR3 is built from 14 residues. The germline V gene has CDR1 SGHRS and CDR2 YFSETQ. Trimming removed 3 bases from V and 6 bases from J; junction bases left unmatched: 7. In DNA form, the CDR3 reads TGCGCCAGCAGCTGGGGGGGACAGGAAAATGGCTACACCTTC. Translated: CASSWGGQENGYTF.

V usage is TRBV5-6 and J usage is TRBJ2-7; 8 nucleotides agree with TRBD1. The V gene's germline CDR1 is SGHDT and CDR2 YYEEEE. The trim removed 0 bases at V and 2 bases at J, leaving 7 bases unmatched. The CDR3 runs 16 residues. The CDR3 loop reads CASSLVGGQETYEQYF. CDR3 DNA: TGTGCCAGCAGCTTGGTGGGGGGACAGGAGACCTACGAGCAGTACTTC.

The chain links TRBV4-1 to TRBJ1-2, with D unresolved. Germline CDR1 reads MGHRA; CDR2 reads YSYEKL. The length of the CDR3 is 14 residues. V was clipped by 0 bases and J by 1 base, with 6 bases between them. As DNA, the CDR3 is TGCGCCAGCAGCCAAGACACGGGTAACTATGGCTACACCTTC. This encodes CASSQDTGNYGYTF.

The chain recombines TRBV20-1 with TRBJ2-5; D unresolved. The germline V gene has CDR1 DFQATT and CDR2 SNEGSKA (reference sequence). The CDR3 runs 10 residues. Trimming stripped 3 bases from V and 5 bases from J, with 4 bases between. CDR3 loop: CSASQETQYF. CDR3 DNA sequence: TGCAGTGCTAGCCAGGAGACCCAGTACTTC.

The V call is TRBV5-4, the J call TRBJ2-2; tentative D call: TRBD1 (5 bases). Germline CDR1 SGHNT, CDR2 YYREEE (reference sequence). The CDR3 length is 16 residues. V was shortened by 3 bases and J by 0 bases, with 12 bases between the two germline ends. The CDR3 reads CASSSVTDANTGELFF. CDR3 DNA sequence: TGTGCCAGCAGCTCGGTGACAGACGCGAACACCGGGGAGCTGTTTTTT.

The J gene is TRBJ2-4, the V gene TRBV28; 10 bases agree with TRBD2. Per the germline V gene, CDR1 is MDHEN and CDR2 is SYDVKM. After removal of 2 bases from V and 8 bases from J, the junction contained 15 bases not matched to a gene. The CDR3 has 18 residues. DNA for the CDR3: TGTGCCAGCAGTTTAGGGGGCATAGAGCGGGAGGGCCTGTACATTCAGTACTTC. It specifies CASSLGGIEREGLYIQYF. The variable domain in full, completed from reference TRBV28 and TRBJ2-4, reads DVKVTQSSRYLVKRTGEKVFLECVQDMDHENMFWYRQDPGLGLRLIYFSYDVKMKEKGDIPEGYSVSREKKERFSLILESASTNQTSMYLCASSLGGIEREGLYIQYFGAGTRLSVL.

The chain links TRBV6-1 to TRBJ1-5; 9 positions match TRBD1. In germline, CDR1 is MNHNS, CDR2 SASEGT. The CDR3 covers 14 residues. Unmatched junction bases numbered 5, after V lost 5 bases and J lost 6 bases. The DNA of the CDR3 is TGTGCCAGCAGTTTCACAGGGGGCGGTCAGCCCCAGCATTTT. This codes for CASSFTGGGQPQHF.

This rearrangement joins TRBV27 to TRBJ2-3; TRBD2 aligns across 10 bases. The CDR3 runs to 16 residues. The V gene end was trimmed by 8 bases and the J gene end by 5 bases; junction bases not matched to a gene: 13. CDR1 is MNHEY, CDR2 SMNVEV, per germline (reference sequence). The CDR3 loop is CASAPMGLARGDTQYF. For the CDR3, the DNA is TGTGCCAGCGCGCCAATGGGACTAGCGAGGGGAGATACGCAGTATTTT.

The chain employs TRBV6-1 and TRBJ1-5, with D hard to call. Trimming took off 6 bases at V and 5 bases at J, with 5 bases between the two ends. Germline V gene sequence: CDR1 MNHNS, CDR2 SASEGT. CDR3 length: 11 amino acids. The CDR3 DNA reads TGTGCCAGCAGCCTATATCAGCCCCAGCATTTT. The encoded protein is CASSLYQPQHF.

The chain employs TRBV2 and TRBJ2-1, with TRBD2 matching over 7 bases. CDR1 and CDR2 (germline): SNHLY, FYNNEI. With V trimmed by 2 bases and J by 9 bases, 4 bases remained unmatched. This CDR3 region has 13 residues. CDR3 residues: CASSETREGEQFF. The CDR3 DNA reads as TGTGCCAGCAGTGAAACCAGGGAGGGTGAGCAGTTCTTC.

This clone has a handful of counts. The chain employs TRBV9 and TRBJ1-1; possibly TRBD1 for D (6 bases). Germline CDR1 SGDLS, CDR2 YYNGEE. V lost 0 bases and J lost 6, with 9 bases in between. This CDR3 region has 13 residues. CDR3 in amino acids: CASSVGQGSEAFF. The CDR3 region has the DNA TGTGCCAGCAGCGTAGGGCAGGGGTCTGAAGCTTTCTTT.

CDR3 in amino acids: CASSQDPSSSGTSFSYEQYF. CDR3 sequence (DNA): TGTGCCAGCAGCCAAGATCCATCAAGTTCCGGGACTAGCTTCTCCTACGAGCAGTACTTC. The chain recombines TRBV14 with TRBJ2-7; 9 bases agree with TRBD2. With 0 bases clipped from V and 0 bases from J, the junction kept 15 bases outside the gene matches. CDR1 and CDR2 (germline): SGHDN, FVKESK. The CDR3 length is 20 residues.

The chain is built from TRBV5-1 and TRBJ2-5; TRBD1 agrees at 7 bases. CDR1 is SGHRS, CDR2 YFSETQ, per germline. The CDR3 sequence is 14 residues long. Trimming at V came to 4 bases and at J to 1 base, leaving 4 bases not matched to a gene. CDR3 nucleotides: TGCGCCAGCAGCGTGGACAGGTCCCAAGAGACCCAGTACTTC. Encoded protein: CASSVDRSQETQYF.

The sample holds one count of this clone. This chain joins TRBV27 and TRBJ2-2; D is perhaps TRBD2 (5 bases). V was pared by 3 bases and J by 6 bases, with 14 bases between. The CDR3 is 15 amino acids. CDR1 is MNHEY, CDR2 SMNVEV, per germline (reference sequence). In DNA form, the CDR3 reads TGTGCCAGCAGTTTTACTAGTTGGGGTGCCGGGGAGCTGTTTTTT. Residues: CASSFTSWGAGELFF.

This clone was counted a few times. The rearrangement uses TRBV6-5 and TRBJ1-1, with a weak D call TRBD1 (6 bases). The germline gives CDR1 MNHEY, CDR2 SVGAGI. The V gene lost 6 bases and the J gene lost 3 bases, with 14 bases spanning the gap. This CDR3 is 14 amino acids long. CDR3 protein: CASSRYYRDTEAFF. CDR3 bases: TGTGCCAGCAGCCGATACTACAGGGACACTGAAGCTTTCTTT.